A selection of T cell receptor beta chains follows, all from one sample in a study of blood T cell repertoires in COVID-19. Method: immunoSEQ multiplex PCR; TCRdb's copy keeps in-frame clones and lacks some. The sample has 110,000 to 150,000 clones, around 80% seen once; the top ten hold around 6%. The specimen sequenced was PBMCs or T cells enriched from blood (not recorded which). The source of these receptors is a woman aged 50 to 60 who had recovered from COVID-19. Each CDR3 is given with its conserved first and last residue. A D gene is named only where the DNA matches it firmly. Not every row has a clone size; where given, it reads once, few, many or a size class.

v_call	d_call	j_call	clone_size	cdr3_nt	cdr3_aa
TRBV27	TRBD1	TRBJ1-2	-	TGTGCCAGCAGAAGGGACAGGGGGCCCCTTAACTATGGCTACACCTTC	CASRRDRGPLNYGYTF
TRBV5-1	TRBD2	TRBJ2-5	-	TGCGCCAGCAGCCCGGGACTAGCGGGGGGCTTCAGAGAGACCCAGTACTTC	CASSPGLAGGFRETQYF
TRBV28	-	TRBJ1-6	few	TGTGCCAGCAGTACGGGACACCCTAATTCACCCCTCCACTTT	CASSTGHPNSPLHF
TRBV19	-	TRBJ1-2	-	TGTGCCAGTAGTATCTCTCAGGCCTATGGCTACACCTTC	CASSISQAYGYTF
TRBV19	-	TRBJ2-3	-	TGTGCCAGTAGTATAGGCGGGGGCCCCCCCACAGATACGCAGTATTTT	CASSIGGGPPTDTQYF
TRBV30	-	TRBJ1-4	-	TGTGCCTGGCAGCGGCGTTTTAATGAAAAACTGTTTTTT	CAWQRRFNEKLFF
TRBV28	-	TRBJ2-1	-	TGTGCCAGCAGCAGAACGGTATCAGGGGATTGGGGCAATGAGCAGTTCTTC	CASSRTVSGDWGNEQFF
TRBV18	-	TRBJ2-3	few	TGTGCCAGCTCACCAGCGGGTGATGGGAATACGCAGTATTTT	CASSPAGDGNTQYF
TRBV7-7	TRBD1	TRBJ2-5	few	TGTGCCAGCAGCTCTCGACAGGGGTCCCAAGAGACCCAGTACTTC	CASSSRQGSQETQYF
TRBV6-2/TRBV6-3	TRBD1	TRBJ2-5	-	TGTGCCAGCAGTTACAGGGGGCCCCAAGAGACCCAGTACTTC	CASSYRGPQETQYF
TRBV20-1	TRBD2	TRBJ2-1	-	TGCAGTGCTAGTCTAAGCGGGGGGGCCAGTGAGCAGTTCTTC	CSASLSGGASEQFF
TRBV29-1	-	TRBJ1-1	-	TGCAGCGTTGAAGATACAGGTGGAATGAACACTGAAGCTTTCTTT	CSVEDTGGMNTEAFF
TRBV5-1	-	TRBJ1-4	-	TGCGCCAGCAGCTTGCGGCAGGACGGAGGAAAACTGTTTTTT	CASSLRQDGGKLFF
TRBV7-9	-	TRBJ1-1	-	TGTGCCAGCAGGCGCAGGGAGGACACTGAAGCTTTCTTT	CASRRREDTEAFF
TRBV5-4	-	TRBJ2-7	-	TGTGCCAGCAGCTTGGAGCAGGGCGAGCAGTACTTC	CASSLEQGEQYF
TRBV28	TRBD1	TRBJ1-2	-	TGTGCCAGCAGGAAGTTAACAGGGGGATCTGGCTACACCTTC	CASRKLTGGSGYTF
TRBV5-5	TRBD1	TRBJ1-2	-	TGTGCCAGCAGCTTGTCGCCCGGACAGGCCGTAGGCTATGGCTACACCTTC	CASSLSPGQAVGYGYTF
TRBV7-8	-	TRBJ2-3	-	TGTGCCAGCAGCTTAGTGGCTAGCAACACAGATACGCAGTATTTT	CASSLVASNTDTQYF
TRBV5-1	TRBD2	TRBJ2-5	-	TGCGCCAGCAGCTCCCGCGGGAGTCAAGAGACCCAGTACTTC	CASSSRGSQETQYF